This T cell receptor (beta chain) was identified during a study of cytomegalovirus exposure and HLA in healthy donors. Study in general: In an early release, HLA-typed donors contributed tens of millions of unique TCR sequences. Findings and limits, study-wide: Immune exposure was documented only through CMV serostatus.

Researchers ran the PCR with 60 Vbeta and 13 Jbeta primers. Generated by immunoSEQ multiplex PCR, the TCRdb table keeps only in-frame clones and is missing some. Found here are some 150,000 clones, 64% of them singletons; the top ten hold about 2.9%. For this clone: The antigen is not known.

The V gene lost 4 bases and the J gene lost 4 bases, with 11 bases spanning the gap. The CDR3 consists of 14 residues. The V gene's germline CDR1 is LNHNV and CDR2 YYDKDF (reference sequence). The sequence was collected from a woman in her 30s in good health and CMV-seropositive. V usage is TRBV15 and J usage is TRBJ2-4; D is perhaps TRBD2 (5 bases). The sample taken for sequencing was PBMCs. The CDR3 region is CATSTLGLKNIQYF. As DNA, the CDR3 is TGTGCCACCAGCACCCTAGGACTTAAAAACATTCAGTACTTC.